This T cell receptor beta chain derives from a study of T cell responses to AZD1222 COVID-19 vaccine. General study points: Most donors were white British, females outnumbered males, and clonal diversity was possibly underestimated. Repertoires were sampled only after the peak T cell response.

Remarks on this clone: Its antigen is unknown.

From germline, CDR1 is SGHRS and CDR2 YFSETQ. The CDR3 has 15 amino acids. Trimming shortened V by 0 bases and J by 3 bases, and 12 bases separated the two germline ends. Repertoires were generated with immunoSEQ multiplex PCR, while TCRdb's copy carries only in-frame clones and drops some. The sample has about 150,000 clones, about 94% seen once. The J gene is TRBJ2-5, the V gene TRBV5-1; D may be TRBD1 (6 bases). This clonotype was obtained from an adult in good health. The sample was peripheral blood, taken on day 0 of AZD1222 vaccination. CDR3 loop: CASSLGRGSEETQYF. The DNA of the CDR3 is TGCGCCAGCAGCTTGGGCAGGGGCAGCGAAGAGACCCAGTACTTC.